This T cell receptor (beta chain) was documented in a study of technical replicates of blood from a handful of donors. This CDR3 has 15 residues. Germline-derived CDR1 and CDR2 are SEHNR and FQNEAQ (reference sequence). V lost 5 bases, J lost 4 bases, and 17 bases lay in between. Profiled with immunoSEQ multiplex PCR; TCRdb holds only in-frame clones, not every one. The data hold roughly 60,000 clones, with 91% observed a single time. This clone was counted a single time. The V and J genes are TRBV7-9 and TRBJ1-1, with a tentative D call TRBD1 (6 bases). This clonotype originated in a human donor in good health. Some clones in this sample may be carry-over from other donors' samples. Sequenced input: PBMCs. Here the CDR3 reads CASSTRSGVGTEAFF. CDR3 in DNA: TGTGCCAGCAGCACGAGGTCAGGGGTTGGCACTGAAGCTTTCTTT.